One sample yielded the 8 T cell receptor beta chains listed below, sequenced in a study of cytomegalovirus exposure and HLA in healthy donors. The PCR had 60 Vbeta and 13 Jbeta primers. The table came from immunoSEQ multiplex PCR; TCRdb's copy has only in-frame clones and leaves some out. This repertoire includes about 88,000 clones. The sequenced sample consisted of PBMCs. The receptors were sampled from a girl between 5 and 17 years old in good health and CMV-seropositive.

The chain links TRBV6-1 to TRBJ2-7; possible D gene TRBD2, 5 bases. The CDR3 extends over 13 amino acids. CDR1 is MNHNS, CDR2 SASEGT, per germline. V was cut by 8 bases and J by 2 bases, with 13 bases left in between. The CDR3 sequence is CASEGGQTYEQYV. The CDR3 DNA sequence: TGTGCCAGCGAGGGCGGGCAGACCTACGAGCAGTACGTC.

DNA for the CDR3: TGTGCCAGCTCACCAGATAGGACAGGTTGGAATCAGCCCCAGCATTTT. It encodes CASSPDRTGWNQPQHF. The chain carries TRBV18 and TRBJ1-5; TRBD1 aligns across 7 bases. Trimming at V came to 2 bases and at J to 4 bases, leaving 8 bases not matched to a gene. The CDR3 is 16 residues long. Germline V gene lookup returns CDR1 KGHSH and CDR2 LQKENI.

This rearrangement joins TRBV5-1 to TRBJ1-5; TRBD1 aligns across 8 bases. CDR3 length equals 14 residues. V was clipped by 4 bases and J by 5 bases; unmatched bases: 5. The germline CDR1 and CDR2 sequences are SGHRS and YFSETQ. CDR3 DNA: TGCGCCAGCAGCCCGACAGGGGCCGATCAGCCCCAGCATTTT. This codes for CASSPTGADQPQHF.

The chain employs TRBV30 and TRBJ1-5; TRBD1 agrees at 9 bases. The CDR3 loop spans 14 amino acids. V shed 6 bases and J 6 bases; nucleotides not matched to a gene: 9. Germline lookup yields CDR1 GTSNPN and CDR2 SVGIG (reference sequence). The CDR3 region has the DNA TGTGCCTGTTCGGACAGGGGTGGGAGTCAGCCCCAGCATTTT. Translating it yields CACSDRGGSQPQHF.

Here the CDR3 DNA reads TGCGCCAGCAGCTCGCCGGACAGTCTCAATGAGCAGTTCTTC. Encoded protein: CASSSPDSLNEQFF. The rearrangement links TRBV5-1 to TRBJ2-1; TRBD1 might be the D (6 bases). The V end lost 3 bases, the J end lost 6 bases, and 13 bases lay between the germline ends. From germline, CDR1 is SGHRS and CDR2 YFSETQ. The CDR3 is 14 residues long. Full variable domain (remainder filled in from reference TRBV5-1 and TRBJ2-1): KAGVTQTPRYLIKTRGQQVTLSCSPISGHRSVSWYQQTPGQGLQFLFEYFSETQRNKGNFPGRFSGRQFSNSRSEMNVSTLELGDSALYLCASSSPDSLNEQFFGPGTRLTVL.

CDR3 region: CSVPKAGNTDTQYF. The DNA of the CDR3 is TGCAGCGTCCCCAAAGCGGGCAACACAGATACGCAGTATTTT. This chain links TRBV29-1 with TRBJ2-3, with D maybe TRBD2 (6 bases). CDR1 is SQVTM, CDR2 ANQGSEA, per germline. The V and J ends lost 6 bases and 2 bases respectively, with 15 bases between them. The CDR3 length is 14 residues.

J is TRBJ1-6 and V is TRBV30; D remains ambiguous. CDR3 length equals 14 residues. Germline-derived CDR1 and CDR2 are GTSNPN and SVGIG (reference sequence). Trimming removed 0 bases from V and 6 bases from J, with 9 bases in between. Here the CDR3 DNA reads TGTGCCTGGAGTGTAATTCAGTTTAATTCACCCCTCCACTTT. Translated, it gives CAWSVIQFNSPLHF.

This rearrangement joins TRBV4-2 to TRBJ2-1, with 11 bases matching TRBD2. The CDR3 extends over 15 amino acids. Germline values: CDR1 LGHNA, CDR2 YNFKEQ. Losses at the gene ends were 4 bases for V and 3 bases for J; bases not matched to a gene: 2. The CDR3 sequence is CASSLLAGDYNEQFF. The CDR3 DNA reads TGTGCCAGCAGCCTACTAGCGGGGGACTACAATGAGCAGTTCTTC.